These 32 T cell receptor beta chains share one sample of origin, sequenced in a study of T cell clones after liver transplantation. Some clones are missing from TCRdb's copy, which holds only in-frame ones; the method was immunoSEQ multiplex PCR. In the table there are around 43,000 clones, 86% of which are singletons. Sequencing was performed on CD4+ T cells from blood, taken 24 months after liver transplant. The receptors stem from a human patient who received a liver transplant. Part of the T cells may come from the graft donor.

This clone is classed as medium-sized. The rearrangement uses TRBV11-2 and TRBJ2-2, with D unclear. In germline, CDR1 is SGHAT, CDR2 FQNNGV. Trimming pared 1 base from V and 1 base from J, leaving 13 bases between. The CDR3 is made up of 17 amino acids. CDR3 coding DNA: TGTGCCAGCAGCTTAGTACAGCCTACTTTGAACACCGGGGAGCTGTTTTTT. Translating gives CASSLVQPTLNTGELFF.

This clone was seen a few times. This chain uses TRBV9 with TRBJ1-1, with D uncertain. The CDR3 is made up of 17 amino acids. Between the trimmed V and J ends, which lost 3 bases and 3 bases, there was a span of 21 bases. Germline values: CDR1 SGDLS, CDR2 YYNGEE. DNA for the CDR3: TGTGCCAGCAGCGCGGGTTCTGGACGGAAGGTGTACACTGAAGCTTTCTTT. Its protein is CASSAGSGRKVYTEAFF.

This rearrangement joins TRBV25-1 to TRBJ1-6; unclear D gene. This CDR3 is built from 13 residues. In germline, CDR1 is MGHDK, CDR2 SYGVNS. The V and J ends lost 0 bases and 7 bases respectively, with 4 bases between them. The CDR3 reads CASSEYRNSPLHF. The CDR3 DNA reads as TGTGCCAGCAGTGAATACAGGAATTCACCCCTCCACTTT.

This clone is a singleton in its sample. CDR3 nucleotides: TGTGCCAGCAGCCCCCGGGACAGGGTCACAGATACGCAGTATTTT. Its protein is CASSPRDRVTDTQYF. The V and J genes are TRBV7-9 and TRBJ2-3, with 9 nucleotides matching TRBD1. There are 15 residues in the CDR3. Germline V lookup: CDR1 SEHNR, CDR2 FQNEAQ (reference sequence). The V gene end was trimmed by 5 bases and the J gene end by 2 bases; junction bases not matched to a gene: 5.

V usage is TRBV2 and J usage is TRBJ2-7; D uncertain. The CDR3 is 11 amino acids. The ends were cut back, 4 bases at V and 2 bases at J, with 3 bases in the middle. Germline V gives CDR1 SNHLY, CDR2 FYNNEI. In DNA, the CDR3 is TGTGCCAGCAGTGGGACCTACGAGCAGTACTTC. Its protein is CASSGTYEQYF. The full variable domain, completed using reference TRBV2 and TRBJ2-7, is EPEVTQTPSHQVTQMGQEVILRCVPISNHLYFYWYRQILGQKVEFLVSFYNNEISEKSEIFDDQFSVERPDGSNFTLKIRSTKLEDSAMYFCASSGTYEQYFGPGTRLTVT.

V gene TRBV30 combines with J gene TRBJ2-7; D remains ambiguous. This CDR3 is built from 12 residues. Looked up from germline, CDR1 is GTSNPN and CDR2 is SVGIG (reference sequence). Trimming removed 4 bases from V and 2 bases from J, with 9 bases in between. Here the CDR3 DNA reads TGTGCCTGGATCGTAGGGACCTACGAGCAGTACTTC. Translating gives CAWIVGTYEQYF.

CDR3 DNA: TGTGCCAGCAGCTTAACCCCCGAAGCTTTCTTT. Translated, it gives CASSLTPEAFF. The chain recombines TRBV7-9 with TRBJ1-1; D uncertain. CDR3 length: 11 residues. Trimming removed 2 bases at V and 8 bases at J, with 6 bases between. The V gene's germline CDR1 is SEHNR and CDR2 FQNEAQ (reference sequence).

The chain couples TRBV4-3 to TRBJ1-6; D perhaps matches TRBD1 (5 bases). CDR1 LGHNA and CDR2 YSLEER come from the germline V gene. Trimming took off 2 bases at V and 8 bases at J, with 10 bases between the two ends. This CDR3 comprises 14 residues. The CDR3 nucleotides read TGCGCCAGCAGCCAACGAGGGGCGGATTCACCCCTCCACTTT. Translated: CASSQRGADSPLHF.

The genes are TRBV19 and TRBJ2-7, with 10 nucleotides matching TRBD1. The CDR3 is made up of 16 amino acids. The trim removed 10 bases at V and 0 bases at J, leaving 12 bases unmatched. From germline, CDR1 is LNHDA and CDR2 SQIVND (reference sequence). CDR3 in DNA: TGTGCCACCTCCCCCCCGGGACAGGGGTCCTCCTACGAGCAGTACTTC. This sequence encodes CATSPPGQGSSYEQYF.

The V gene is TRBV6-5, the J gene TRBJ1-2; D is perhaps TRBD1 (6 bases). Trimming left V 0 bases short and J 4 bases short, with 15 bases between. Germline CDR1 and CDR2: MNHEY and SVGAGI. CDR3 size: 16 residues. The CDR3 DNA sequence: TGTGCCAGCAGTTACTCGACAGGCCTTCGGACCTATGGCTACACCTTC. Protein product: CASSYSTGLRTYGYTF.

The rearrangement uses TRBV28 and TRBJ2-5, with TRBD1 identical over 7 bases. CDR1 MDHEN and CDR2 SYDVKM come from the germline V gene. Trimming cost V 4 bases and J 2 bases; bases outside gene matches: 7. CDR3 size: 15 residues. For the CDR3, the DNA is TGTGCCAGCAGTTCACCAAAGACAGGGCAAGAGACCCAGTACTTC. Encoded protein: CASSSPKTGQETQYF.

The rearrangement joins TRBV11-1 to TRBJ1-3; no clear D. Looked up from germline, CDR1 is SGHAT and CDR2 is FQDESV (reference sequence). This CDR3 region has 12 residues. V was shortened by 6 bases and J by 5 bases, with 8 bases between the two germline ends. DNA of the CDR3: TGTGCCAGCAGTCTGTCCAGAAACACCATATATTTT. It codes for CASSLSRNTIYF.

Written as DNA, the CDR3 is TGTGCCGCCAACGAGGGGGGGCCTGAAGATACGCAGTATTTT. Translation: CAANEGGPEDTQYF. V is TRBV10-3 and J is TRBJ2-3; a possible D gene is TRBD2 (7 bases). Trimming pared 11 bases from V and 5 bases from J, leaving 20 bases between. This CDR3 is 14 amino acids long. CDR1 and CDR2 from the germline V gene are ENHRY and SYGVKD.

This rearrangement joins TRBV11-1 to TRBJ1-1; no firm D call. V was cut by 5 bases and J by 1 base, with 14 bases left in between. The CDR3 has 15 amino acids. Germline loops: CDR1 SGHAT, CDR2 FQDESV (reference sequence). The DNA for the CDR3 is TGTGCCAGCAGCGCCGGGAACTTTGAGAACACTGAAGCTTTCTTT. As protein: CASSAGNFENTEAFF.

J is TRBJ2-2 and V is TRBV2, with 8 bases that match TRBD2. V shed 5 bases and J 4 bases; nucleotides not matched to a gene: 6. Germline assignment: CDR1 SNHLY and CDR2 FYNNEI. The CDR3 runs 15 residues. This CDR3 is CASSPSGGPTGELFF. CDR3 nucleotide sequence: TGTGCCAGCAGTCCTTCGGGGGGGCCCACCGGGGAGCTGTTTTTT.

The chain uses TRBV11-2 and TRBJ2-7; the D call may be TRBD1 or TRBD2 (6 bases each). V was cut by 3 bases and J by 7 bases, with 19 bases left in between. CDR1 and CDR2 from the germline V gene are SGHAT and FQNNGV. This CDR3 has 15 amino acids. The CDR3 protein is CASSLGLGEGGEQYF. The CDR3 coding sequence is TGTGCCAGCAGCTTGGGGCTAGGAGAGGGGGGAGAGCAGTACTTC.

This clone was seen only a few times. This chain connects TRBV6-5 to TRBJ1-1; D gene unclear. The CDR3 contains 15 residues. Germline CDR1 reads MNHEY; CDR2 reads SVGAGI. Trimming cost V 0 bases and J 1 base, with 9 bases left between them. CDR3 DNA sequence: TGTGCCAGCAGTTACTCCCCCGGAGCGAACACTGAAGCTTTCTTT. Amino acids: CASSYSPGANTEAFF.

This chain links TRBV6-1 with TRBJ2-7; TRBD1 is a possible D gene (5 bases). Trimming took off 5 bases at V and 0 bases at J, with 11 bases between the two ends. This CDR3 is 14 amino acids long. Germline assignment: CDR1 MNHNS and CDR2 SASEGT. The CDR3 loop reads CASSFQGSSYEQYF. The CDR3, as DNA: TGTGCCAGCAGTTTCCAGGGATCCTCCTACGAGCAGTACTTC.

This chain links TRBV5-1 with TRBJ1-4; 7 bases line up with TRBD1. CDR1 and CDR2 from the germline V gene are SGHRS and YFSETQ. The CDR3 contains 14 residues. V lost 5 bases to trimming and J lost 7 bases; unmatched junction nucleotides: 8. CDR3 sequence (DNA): TGCGCCAGCAGACCCACAGGGGTTGGTGAAAAACTGTTTTTT. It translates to CASRPTGVGEKLFF.

As DNA, the CDR3 is TGTGCCAGCTCACCAGGTCAAGAGACCCAGTACTTC. It yields the protein CASSPGQETQYF. The gene calls are TRBV18 and TRBJ2-5; D is uncertain. The ends were cut back, 2 bases at V and 2 bases at J, with 3 bases in the middle. Germline-derived CDR1 and CDR2 are KGHSH and LQKENI. CDR3 length equals 12 residues. Complete variable domain (other parts from reference TRBV18 and TRBJ2-5): NAGVMQNPRHLVRRRGQEARLRCSPMKGHSHVYWYRQLPEEGLKFMVYLQKENIIDESGMPKERFSAEFPKEGPSILRIQQVVRGDSAAYFCASSPGQETQYFGPGTRLLVL.

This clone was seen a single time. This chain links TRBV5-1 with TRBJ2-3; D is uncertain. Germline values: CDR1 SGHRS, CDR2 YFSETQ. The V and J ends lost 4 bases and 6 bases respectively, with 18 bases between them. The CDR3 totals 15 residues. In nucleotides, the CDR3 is TGCGCCAGCAGCGAAACCCCGGCAAGTAGGGATACGCAGTATTTT. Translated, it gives CASSETPASRDTQYF.

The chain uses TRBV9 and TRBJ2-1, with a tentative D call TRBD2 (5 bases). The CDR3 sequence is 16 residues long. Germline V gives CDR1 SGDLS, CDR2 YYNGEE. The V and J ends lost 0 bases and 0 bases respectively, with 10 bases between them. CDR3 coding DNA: TGTGCCAGCAGCGTAGCCGGGGAGAGCTCCTACAATGAGCAGTTCTTC. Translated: CASSVAGESSYNEQFF.

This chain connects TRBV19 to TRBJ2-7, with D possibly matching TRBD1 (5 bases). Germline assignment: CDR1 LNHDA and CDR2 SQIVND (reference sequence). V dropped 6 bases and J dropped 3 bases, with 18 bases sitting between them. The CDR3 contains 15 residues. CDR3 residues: CASSPSGIPDYEQYF. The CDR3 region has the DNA TGTGCCAGTAGCCCCTCAGGGATCCCCGACTACGAGCAGTACTTC. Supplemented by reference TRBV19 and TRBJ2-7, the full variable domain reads DGGITQSPKYLFRKEGQNVTLSCEQNLNHDAMYWYRQDPGQGLRLIYYSQIVNDFQKGDIAEGYSVSREKKESFPLTVTSAQKNPTAFYLCASSPSGIPDYEQYFGPGTRLTVT.

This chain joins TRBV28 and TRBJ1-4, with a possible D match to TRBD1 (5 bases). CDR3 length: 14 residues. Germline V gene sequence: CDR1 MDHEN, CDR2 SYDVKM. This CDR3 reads CATGGVTTNEKLFF. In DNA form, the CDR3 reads TGTGCTACTGGAGGGGTTACAACTAATGAAAAACTGTTTTTT.

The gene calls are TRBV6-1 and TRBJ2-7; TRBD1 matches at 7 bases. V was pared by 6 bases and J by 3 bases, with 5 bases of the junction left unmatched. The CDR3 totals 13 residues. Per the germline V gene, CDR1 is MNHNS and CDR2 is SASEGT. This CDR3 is CASRHDRDYEQYF. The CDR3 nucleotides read TGTGCCAGCAGACACGACAGGGACTACGAGCAGTACTTC.

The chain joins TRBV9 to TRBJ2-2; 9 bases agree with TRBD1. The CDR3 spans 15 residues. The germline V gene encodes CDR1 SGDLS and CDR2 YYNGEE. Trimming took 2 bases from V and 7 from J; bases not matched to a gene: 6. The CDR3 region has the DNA TGTGCCAGCAGCGTGGACAGGGGAGCCGTCGGGGAGCTGTTTTTT. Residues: CASSVDRGAVGELFF.

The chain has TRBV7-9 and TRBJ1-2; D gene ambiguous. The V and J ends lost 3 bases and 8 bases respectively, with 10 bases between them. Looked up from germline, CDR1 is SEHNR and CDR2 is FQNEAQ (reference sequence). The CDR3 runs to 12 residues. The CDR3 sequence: CASSLDAGGYTF. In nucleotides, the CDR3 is TGTGCCAGCAGCTTGGACGCGGGGGGCTACACCTTC. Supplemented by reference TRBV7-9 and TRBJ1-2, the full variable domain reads DTGVSQNPRHKITKRGQNVTFRCDPISEHNRLYWYRQTLGQGPEFLTYFQNEAQLEKSRLLSDRFSAERPKGSFSTLEIQRTEQGDSAMYLCASSLDAGGYTFGSGTRLTVV.

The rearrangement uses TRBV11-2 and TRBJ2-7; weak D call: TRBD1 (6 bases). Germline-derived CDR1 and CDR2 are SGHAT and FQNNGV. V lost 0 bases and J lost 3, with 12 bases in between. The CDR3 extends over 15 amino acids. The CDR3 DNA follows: TGTGCCAGCAGCTTAGATAGTTACAGGGTCTACGAGCAGTACTTC. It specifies CASSLDSYRVYEQYF. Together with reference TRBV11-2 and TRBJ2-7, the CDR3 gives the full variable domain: EAGVAQSPRYKIIEKRQSVAFWCNPISGHATLYWYQQILGQGPKLLIQFQNNGVVDDSQLPKDRFSAERLKGVDSTLKIQPAKLEDSAVYLCASSLDSYRVYEQYFGPGTRLTVT.

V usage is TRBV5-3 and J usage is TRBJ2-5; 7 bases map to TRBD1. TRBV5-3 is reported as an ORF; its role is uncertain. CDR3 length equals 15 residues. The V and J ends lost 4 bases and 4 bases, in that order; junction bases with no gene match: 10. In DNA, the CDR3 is TGTGCCAGAAGCAAGAACAGGGGATTCAGAGAGACCCAGTACTTC. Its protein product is CARSKNRGFRETQYF.

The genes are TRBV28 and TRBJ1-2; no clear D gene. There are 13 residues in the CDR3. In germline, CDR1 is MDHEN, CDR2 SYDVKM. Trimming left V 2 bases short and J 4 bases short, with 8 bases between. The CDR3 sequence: CASSLGVGYGYTF. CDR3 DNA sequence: TGTGCCAGCAGTTTAGGGGTCGGCTATGGCTACACCTTC.

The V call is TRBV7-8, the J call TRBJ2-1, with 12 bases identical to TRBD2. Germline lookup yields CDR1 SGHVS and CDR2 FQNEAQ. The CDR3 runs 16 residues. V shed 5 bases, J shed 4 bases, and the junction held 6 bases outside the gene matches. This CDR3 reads CASSKEGLAGYNEQFF. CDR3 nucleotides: TGTGCCAGCAGCAAAGAGGGACTAGCGGGTTACAATGAGCAGTTCTTC.

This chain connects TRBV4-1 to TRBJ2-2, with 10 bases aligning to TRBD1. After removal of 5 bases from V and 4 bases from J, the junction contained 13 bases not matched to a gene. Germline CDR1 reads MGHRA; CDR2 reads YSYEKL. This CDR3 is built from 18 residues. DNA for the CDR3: TGCGCCAGCAGCTCCGCCCCCCTGACAGGGGGCGCCACCGGGGAGCTGTTTTTT. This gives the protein CASSSAPLTGGATGELFF.